These T cell receptor beta chains were read from a single sample in a study of blood T cell repertoires in COVID-19. The data were produced by immunoSEQ multiplex PCR, yet TCRdb's version contains in-frame clones alone and is incomplete. Found here are roughly 54,000 clones, 87% of them singletons; the top ten hold more than 6%. Sequenced sample: peripheral blood. Every receptor here comes from a woman in her sixties or seventies with COVID-19, enrolled during active disease. CDR3s include the opening cysteine and the closing phenylalanine or tryptophan. The D gene is left open where the match is weak.

>NA|TRBV2
CASRNFDSEPQHF
>NA|TRBV5-6
CASSRDIGGPFGEQYF
>NA|TRBV27
CASGGTGAGENEQFF
>NA|TRBV7-3
CASSQGQLETQYF
>NA|TRBV24-1
CATSDPTYAYEQYF
>NA|TRBV29-1
CSVESLNRRNEQFF
>TRBD2|TRBV5-6
CASSLRLRPGGDGELFF
>NA|TRBV5-1
CASSLEGPTNEKLFF
>TRBD1|TRBV30
CAWSQKGTGGSNGYTF
>NA|TRBV30
CAWSGTKGNTIYF
>NA|TRBV6-5
CASSYLSAGFNYGYTF
>NA|TRBV11-2
CASSPRRLAYIQYF
>TRBD1|TRBV30
CAWSAGTGDDPAFF
>TRBD1|TRBV5-6
CASSVTTGRARNQPQHF
>TRBD2|TRBV15
CATRNLAGEVDTQYF
>TRBD2|TRBV2
CATSGTRGELSSHTQETQYF
>NA|TRBV11-2
CASSLDGRAYGYTF
>NA|TRBV4-2
CASSLQDQMGANVLTF
>NA|TRBV5-6
CASSLVPGSGNTIYF
>TRBD2|TRBV5-1
CASSLSGGRGEQFF
>NA|TRBV19
CASRGPEGQPQHF
>NA|TRBV28
CASSSIGHSGNTIYF
>NA|TRBV18
CASSPPLGNVYEQYF
>NA|TRBV4-1
CASNPRPGTRNTGELFF
>NA|TRBV6-5
CASRQEYSSYNEQFF
>NA|TRBV19
CASSPLQGSDQPQHF
>TRBD1|TRBV27
CASRQGTAGQPQHF
>NA|TRBV11-2
CASSSPRGRVTEAFF
>TRBD1|TRBV4-2
CASSQDPGQTYTEAFF
>NA|TRBV28
CASSPLGADSPLHF
>TRBD1|TRBV4-1
CASSQDPGGTGVGQPQHF
>TRBD1|TRBV28
CATDRGPGNTIYF
>TRBD2|TRBV9
CASSVYSGSYTDTQYF
>NA|TRBV5-1
CASSKTTGSYNSPLHF
>NA|TRBV4-2
CASSQDQGNTEAFF
>NA|TRBV25-1
CASSEWGRSDEKLFF
>NA|TRBV14
CASSQDSRWNEQFF
>TRBD2|TRBV28
CASSSHPGRDYYEQYF
>TRBD1|TRBV5-6
CASSWMGQAPSEQFF
>NA|TRBV11-2
CASSLDLAGLGDYNEQFF
>NA|TRBV30
CAWSSGIAKNIQYF
>TRBD1|TRBV11-2
CASSLYGTGVANTGELFF
>NA|TRBV4-1
CASSQDNHRLAAPDTQYF
>NA|TRBV11-2
CASSSMAGRKNSYEQYF
>NA|TRBV19
CASSNPSRTVF